The TCR beta chain under discussion was sequenced for a study of blood T cell repertoires in COVID-19. Study processing details: Amplifying reference gene primers gave estimates of nucleated cell counts. Using immunoSEQ multiplex PCR, the repertoire was profiled, and TCRdb retains in-frame clones only, with some absent. For V, J and clone size, that table is used; D and trimming come from the DNA. The sample has fewer than 250,000 clones, about 87% seen once; the top ten hold about 1.8%. The CDR3 has 14 residues. Looked up from germline, CDR1 is LNHDA and CDR2 is SQIVND (reference sequence). Trimming left V 9 bases short and J 2 bases short, with 14 bases between.

This clonotype was sampled from an older man with acute or convalescent COVID-19. V and J are TRBV19 and TRBJ1-3; D gene ambiguous. Specimen: peripheral blood. The chain's CDR3 is CASTFAGAGNTIYF. CDR3 coding DNA: TGTGCCAGCACATTTGCCGGGGCTGGAAACACCATATATTTT.